The clone carrying this TCR beta chain turned up a few times. The antigen remains unidentified. The CDR3 covers 14 residues. V lost 6 bases to trimming and J lost 3 bases, with 14 bases between them. In germline, CDR1 is LNHDA, CDR2 SQIVND (reference sequence). This sample was taken from a study of vaccination effects on CD4 cells after COVID-19. Using immunoSEQ multiplex PCR, the repertoire was profiled, and TCRdb retains in-frame clones only, with some absent. The table has 50,000 to 65,000 clones, roughly 80% seen once. Study results and limitations: Clones from infection and from vaccination both contracted markedly late after vaccination.

Ahead of sequencing, the ViraFEST assay grew antigen-specific CD4+ T cells using viral peptide pools. Following culture for approximately 11 days, CD4+ T cells were isolated. Vaccine recipients, nucleocapsid antibody negative, had no prior SARS-CoV-2 infection. About 2 million PBMC were seeded per well and grown in the presence of roughly 11 IU/ml IL-2 and around 9 ug/ml peptides. Half of the medium was exchanged for IL-2 medium on both days 3 and 7. This TCR came from a human donor who received a COVID-19 vaccine. This chain uses TRBV19 with TRBJ1-2; D gene uncertain. The starting material was CD4+ T cells from PBMCs cultured with HCoV-229E spike peptides, obtained before COVID-19 vaccination. CDR3: CASRSDPSDYGYTF. CDR3 coding DNA: TGTGCCAGTAGATCGGACCCCTCGGACTATGGCTACACCTTC.